This T cell receptor beta chain was identified in a study of sequential checkpoint blockade in melanoma. Study as a whole: Arm A got nivolumab then ipilimumab; arm B the reverse, 1:1. After both sequences, patients received maintenance nivolumab.

The ends lost 7 bases at V and 6 bases at J; junction bases unmatched: 17. This CDR3 spans 18 amino acids. Per the germline V gene, CDR1 is SGHTA and CDR2 is FQGNSA. Treatment described: randomized to nivolumab then ipilimumab (arm A) or the reverse (arm B). None of the patients previously received DNA-damaging chemotherapy. From thawed PBMCs, live CD3+CD8+ cells negative for CD19 and CD56 were sorted. Measured with immunoSEQ multiplex PCR; TCRdb has only the in-frame clones, and not every one. The sample includes some 19,000 clones, roughly 70% of them seen just once. The sequence was collected from a human donor with melanoma. The source material was CD8+ T cells sorted from blood (inferred from file names), sampled from a patient given nivolumab and ipilimumab in sequence. The genes are TRBV7-2 and TRBJ2-1, with TRBD2 identical over 11 bases. CDR3 sequence (DNA): TGTGCCAGCACCCCGTGGGGGTTTAGCGGGGGGGAATCCAATGAGCAGTTCTTC. It yields the protein CASTPWGFSGGESNEQFF.